This T cell receptor (beta chain) comes out of a study of T cell responses to AZD1222 COVID-19 vaccine. At the level of the study: Samples with a second dose at about 4 or about 12 weeks were pooled together. Broader study findings: Baseline serostatus was positive in only a handful of AZD1222 recipients. Sampling captured repertoires only after the peak T cell response. Clonal diversity may have been underestimated in mostly white British donors.

Clones were sequenced by immunoSEQ multiplex PCR, and TCRdb holds only the in-frame ones, with some missing. Among 82,000 or so clones listed, 85% to 95% were seen once. Germline CDR1 reads SGHRS; CDR2 reads YFSETQ. The CDR3 runs 15 residues. Trimming took 4 bases from V and 0 from J, leaving 13 bases between them. Remarks on this clone: The antigen remains undetermined.

This specimen consisted of peripheral blood, obtained on day 0 of AZD1222 vaccination. This chain connects TRBV5-1 to TRBJ1-1, with D tentatively TRBD1 (6 bases). The receptor comes from an adult in good health. CDR3 region: CASSLDRPVNTEAFF. The CDR3 DNA reads as TGCGCCAGCAGCCTGGACAGACCAGTGAACACTGAAGCTTTCTTT.